This T cell receptor (beta chain) emerged from a study of T cell responses to AZD1222 COVID-19 vaccine. Study-level information: The analysis combined second doses at about 4 or about 12 weeks.

Germline CDR1 is LNHNV and CDR2 is YYDKDF (reference sequence). There are 15 residues in the CDR3. Trimming left V 0 bases short and J 9 bases short, with 17 bases between. Clones were sequenced by immunoSEQ multiplex PCR, and TCRdb holds only the in-frame ones, with some missing. Found here are tens of thousands of clones, about 84% of them singletons; the top ten hold approximately 22%. Study-wide points: Repertoires were sampled only after the peak T cell response. Breadth and depth of Spike-specific TCRs rose after two AZD1222 doses.

Turning to this clone: Antigen: not known.

The V gene is TRBV15, the J gene TRBJ1-2, with D tentatively TRBD1 (6 bases). Sample: peripheral blood, taken on day 0 of AZD1222 vaccination. This receptor was obtained from an adult in good health. The CDR3 is CATSRDGRGTFRYTF. Written as DNA, the CDR3 is TGTGCCACCAGCAGAGATGGGAGGGGGACCTTCCGCTACACCTTC.